The sample holds a few counts of the clone carrying this TCR beta chain. It was with a sample-barcoded 5' primer and a J-beta primer mix that a second PCR of about 6 to 12 cycles was run. TCRdb ran MiXCR on the 5' RACE reads and lists one entry per CDR3 protein. The data hold 1,300,000 or so distinct CDR3 sequences, with approximately 63% observed a single time. The data were taken from a study of blood T cells in healthy people across ages. V lost 3 bases to trimming and J lost 6 bases, with 11 bases between them. This CDR3 has 13 amino acids. The chain joins TRBV12-3 or TRBV12-4 to TRBJ1-2; D gene uncertain. Sequences were obtained from blood. The receptor's source is a man aged 18 to 30 in good health. The CDR3 bases are TGTGCCAGCAGTTTCCCGACACTCGATGGCTACACCTTC. It translates to CASSFPTLDGYTF.